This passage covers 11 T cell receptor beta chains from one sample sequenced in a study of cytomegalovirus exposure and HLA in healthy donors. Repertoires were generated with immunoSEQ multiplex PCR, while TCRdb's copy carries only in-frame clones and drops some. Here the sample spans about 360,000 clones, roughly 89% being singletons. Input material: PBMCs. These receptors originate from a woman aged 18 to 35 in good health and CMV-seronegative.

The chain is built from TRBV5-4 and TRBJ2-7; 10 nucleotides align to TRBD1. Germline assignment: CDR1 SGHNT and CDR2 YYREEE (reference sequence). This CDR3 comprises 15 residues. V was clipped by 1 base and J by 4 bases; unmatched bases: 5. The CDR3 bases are TGTGCCAGCAGCTTGACGGGACAGGGGCGGTACGAGCAGTACTTC. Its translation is CASSLTGQGRYEQYF.

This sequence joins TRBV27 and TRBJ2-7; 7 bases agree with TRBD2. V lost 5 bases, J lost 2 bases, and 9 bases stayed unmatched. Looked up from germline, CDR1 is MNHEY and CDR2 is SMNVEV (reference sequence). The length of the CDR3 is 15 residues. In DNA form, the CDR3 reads TGTGCCAGCAGTCCCGGAGCGGGGAGGACCTACGAGCAGTACTTC. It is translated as CASSPGAGRTYEQYF.

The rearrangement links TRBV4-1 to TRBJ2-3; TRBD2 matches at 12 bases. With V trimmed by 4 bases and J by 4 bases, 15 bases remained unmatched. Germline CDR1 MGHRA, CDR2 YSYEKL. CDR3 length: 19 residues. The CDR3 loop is CASSLKSLTSGGLADTQYF. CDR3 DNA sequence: TGCGCCAGCAGCCTCAAATCCCTTACTAGCGGGGGGCTGGCAGATACGCAGTATTTT.

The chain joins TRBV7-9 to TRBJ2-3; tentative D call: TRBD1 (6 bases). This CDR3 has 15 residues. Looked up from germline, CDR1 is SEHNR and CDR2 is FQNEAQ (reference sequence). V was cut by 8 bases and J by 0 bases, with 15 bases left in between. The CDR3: CASGNQGISTDTQYF. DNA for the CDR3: TGTGCCAGCGGGAATCAGGGGATAAGCACAGATACGCAGTATTTT.

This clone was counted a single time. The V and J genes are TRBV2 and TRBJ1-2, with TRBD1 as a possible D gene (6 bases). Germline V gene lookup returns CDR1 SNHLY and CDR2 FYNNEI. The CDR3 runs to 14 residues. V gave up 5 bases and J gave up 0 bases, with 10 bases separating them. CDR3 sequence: CASSYGQTNYGYTF. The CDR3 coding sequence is TGTGCCAGCAGTTATGGACAGACTAACTATGGCTACACCTTC.

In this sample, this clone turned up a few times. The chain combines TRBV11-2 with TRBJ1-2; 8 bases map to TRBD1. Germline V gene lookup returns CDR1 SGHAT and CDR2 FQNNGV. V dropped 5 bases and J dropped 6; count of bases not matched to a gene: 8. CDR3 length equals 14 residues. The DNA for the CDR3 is TGTGCCAGCAGCGGGCAGGGGGCAACGGATGGCTACACCTTC. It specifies CASSGQGATDGYTF.

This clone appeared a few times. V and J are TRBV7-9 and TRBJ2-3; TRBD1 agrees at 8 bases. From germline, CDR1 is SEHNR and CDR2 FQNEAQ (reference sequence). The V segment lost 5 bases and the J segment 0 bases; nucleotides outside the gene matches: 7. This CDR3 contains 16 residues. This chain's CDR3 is CASSPRTGRSTDTQYF. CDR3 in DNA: TGTGCCAGCAGCCCCCGGACAGGGAGGAGCACAGATACGCAGTATTTT.

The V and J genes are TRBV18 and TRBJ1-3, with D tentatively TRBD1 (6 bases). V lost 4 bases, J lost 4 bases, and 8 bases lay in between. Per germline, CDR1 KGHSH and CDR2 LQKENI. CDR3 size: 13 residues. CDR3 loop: CASSLDRGNTIYF. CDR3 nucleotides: TGTGCCAGCTCACTGGACAGAGGAAACACCATATATTTT. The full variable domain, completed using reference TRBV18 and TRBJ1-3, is NAGVMQNPRHLVRRRGQEARLRCSPMKGHSHVYWYRQLPEEGLKFMVYLQKENIIDESGMPKERFSAEFPKEGPSILRIQQVVRGDSAAYFCASSLDRGNTIYFGEGSWLTVV.

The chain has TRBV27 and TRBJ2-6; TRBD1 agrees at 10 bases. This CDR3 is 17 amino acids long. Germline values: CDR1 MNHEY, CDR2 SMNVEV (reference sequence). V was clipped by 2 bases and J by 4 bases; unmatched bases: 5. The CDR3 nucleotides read TGTGCCAGCAGTTTAGACAGGGGGCGCGGGGGGGCCAACGTCCTGACTTTC. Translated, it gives CASSLDRGRGGANVLTF.

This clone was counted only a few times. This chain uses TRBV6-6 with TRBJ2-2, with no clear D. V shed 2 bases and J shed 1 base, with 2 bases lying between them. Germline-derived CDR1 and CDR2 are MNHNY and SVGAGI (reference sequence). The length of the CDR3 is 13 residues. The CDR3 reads CASSYQNTGELFF. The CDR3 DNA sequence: TGTGCCAGCAGTTACCAGAACACCGGGGAGCTGTTTTTT.

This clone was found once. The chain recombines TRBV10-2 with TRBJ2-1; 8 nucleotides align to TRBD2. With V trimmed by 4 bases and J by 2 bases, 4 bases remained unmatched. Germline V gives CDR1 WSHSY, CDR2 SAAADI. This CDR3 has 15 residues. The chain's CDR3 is CASSASSGPYNEQFF. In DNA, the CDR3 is TGCGCCAGCAGTGCCTCTAGCGGGCCCTACAATGAGCAGTTCTTC.